This T cell receptor (beta chain) was sequenced in a study of cytomegalovirus exposure and HLA in healthy donors. Findings and limits, study-wide: Within the approximately 110 validation repertoires, first-cohort TCR clusters tended to co-occur, according to a later analysis.

A word on this clone: The antigen is undetermined.

This table comes from immunoSEQ multiplex PCR, and its TCRdb copy is limited to in-frame clones, with some not included. The sample records approximately 120,000 clones, around nine tenths being singletons. Input material: PBMCs. This clonotype originated in a woman under 30 in good health and CMV-seronegative.

CDR3 DNA sequence: TGTGCCAGCAGTTTAAGACAGGGTAACACTGAAGCTTTCTTT. Protein sequence: CASSLRQGNTEAFF. This chain links TRBV27 with TRBJ1-1; 7 bases align to TRBD1. The V gene's germline CDR1 is MNHEY and CDR2 SMNVEV (reference sequence). J lost 2 bases, V lost 2 bases, and 2 bases had no gene match. This CDR3 contains 14 residues.